Reported below is one T cell receptor beta chain. Its antigen remains unknown. These data belong to a study of radiotherapy plus CTLA-4 blockade in lung cancer. Overall study: Disease control was achieved by about 34% of patients, and objective responses by about 17%.

The trim removed 4 bases at V and 2 bases at J, leaving 6 bases unmatched. This CDR3 is built from 15 residues. Germline V gene sequence: CDR1 SGHTA, CDR2 FQGNSA. The study, taken as a whole, reports: After treatment with radiotherapy plus ipilimumab, TCR clones that came from the tumor expanded in blood. Interferon-beta, together with early blood T cell clone dynamics, reportedly best predicted response.

The data were produced by immunoSEQ multiplex PCR, yet TCRdb's version contains in-frame clones alone and is incomplete. The sample records about 48,000 clones, less than 90% being singletons. Ipilimumab-mediated CTLA-4 blockade plus focal radiation was given to patients having chemo-refractory metastatic non-small-cell lung cancer. This clonotype was sampled from a human donor with non-small cell lung cancer that progressed on radiotherapy plus ipilimumab. Some clones in this sample may be carry-over from other donors' samples. Specimen: peripheral blood, collected from a patient treated with radiotherapy plus ipilimumab. The rearrangement links TRBV7-2 to TRBJ2-7; TRBD1 aligns across 9 bases. In DNA, the CDR3 is TGTGCCAGCAGCTACCACAGGGGGCCGGCCTACGAGCAGTACTTC. Its protein is CASSYHRGPAYEQYF.